The rows below give T cell receptor beta chains drawn from one sample of a study of shared clonotypes between healthy human individuals. TCRdb's table, derived via immunoSEQ multiplex PCR, lists solely in-frame clones and lacks some. The table lists 900,000 to 1,200,000 clones, more than 75% of them singletons. Sequencing used memory CD4+ T cells from PBMCs. These receptors were obtained from a man aged 18-30 years in good health. Some clones in this sample may be carry-over from other donors' samples. Both conserved end residues are part of each CDR3. A D gene is named only where the DNA matches it firmly. Some rows mark clone size as missing; the rest say once, few, many or name a class of expanded clone.

d_gene: -; v_gene: TRBV9; j_gene: TRBJ2-7; abundance: once; CDR3aa: CASSVAPSDRSEQYF; CDR3nt: TGTGCCAGCAGCGTAGCGCCATCGGACAGAAGCGAGCAGTACTTC
d_gene: -; v_gene: TRBV7-2; j_gene: TRBJ1-1; abundance: -; CDR3aa: CASSLRGSLEAFF; CDR3nt: TGTGCCAGCAGCTTACGAGGGTCACTTGAAGCTTTCTTT
d_gene: TRBD1; v_gene: TRBV28; j_gene: TRBJ2-7; abundance: -; CDR3aa: CASSSPGLGQGFSYEQYF; CDR3nt: TGTGCCAGCAGTTCCCCGGGGCTTGGACAGGGCTTCTCCTACGAGCAGTACTTC
d_gene: TRBD2; v_gene: TRBV6-5; j_gene: TRBJ2-5; abundance: few; CDR3aa: CASSFNTWQGGEDQYF; CDR3nt: TGTGCCAGCAGTTTTAACACGTGGCAGGGAGGGGAAGACCAGTACTTC
d_gene: -; v_gene: TRBV6-1; j_gene: TRBJ1-5; abundance: many; CDR3aa: CASEGKSGNQPQHF; CDR3nt: TGTGCCAGCGAGGGGAAGTCGGGCAATCAGCCCCAGCATTTT
d_gene: TRBD2; v_gene: TRBV7-2; j_gene: TRBJ2-2; abundance: -; CDR3aa: CASSSRVAAGVIGELFF; CDR3nt: TGTGCCAGCAGCTCTAGGGTGGCTGCGGGAGTCATCGGGGAGCTGTTTTTT
d_gene: TRBD1; v_gene: TRBV5-1; j_gene: TRBJ1-4; abundance: -; CDR3aa: CASSSGQGLNEKLFF; CDR3nt: TGCGCCAGCAGCTCCGGACAGGGATTGAATGAAAAACTGTTTTTT
d_gene: -; v_gene: TRBV7-9; j_gene: TRBJ1-2; abundance: many; CDR3aa: CASSLGAGIDYGYTF; CDR3nt: TGTGCCAGCAGCTTAGGTGCAGGGATCGACTATGGCTACACCTTC
d_gene: -; v_gene: TRBV9; j_gene: TRBJ2-5; abundance: -; CDR3aa: CASSSGRQETQYF; CDR3nt: TGTGCCAGCAGTTCGGGACGGCAAGAGACCCAGTACTTC
d_gene: -; v_gene: TRBV28; j_gene: TRBJ1-5; abundance: -; CDR3aa: CASSSSGGQGSQPQHF; CDR3nt: TGTGCCAGCAGTTCCTCGGGTGGGCAGGGAAGTCAGCCCCAGCATTTT
d_gene: TRBD1; v_gene: TRBV18; j_gene: TRBJ2-7; abundance: -; CDR3aa: CASSPPTGGINEQYF; CDR3nt: TGTGCCAGCTCACCACCGACAGGGGGCATCAACGAGCAGTACTTC
d_gene: -; v_gene: TRBV5-4; j_gene: TRBJ2-5; abundance: -; CDR3aa: CASSIGHTQETQYF; CDR3nt: TGTGCCAGCAGCATCGGACACACCCAAGAGACCCAGTACTTC